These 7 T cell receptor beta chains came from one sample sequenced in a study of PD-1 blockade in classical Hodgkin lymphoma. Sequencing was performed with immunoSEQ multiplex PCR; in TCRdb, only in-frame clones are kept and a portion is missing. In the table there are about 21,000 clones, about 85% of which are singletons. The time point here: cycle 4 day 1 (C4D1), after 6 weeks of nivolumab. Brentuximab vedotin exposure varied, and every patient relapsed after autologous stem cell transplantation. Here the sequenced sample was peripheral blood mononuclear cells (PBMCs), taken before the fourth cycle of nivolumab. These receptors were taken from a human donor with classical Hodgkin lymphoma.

The CDR3 region has the DNA TGTGCCAGCAGTGACTCCCCGGGAGGCGAGCAGTACTTC. It specifies CASSDSPGGEQYF. This sequence joins TRBV6-4 and TRBJ2-7, with 7 positions matching TRBD2. Germline V gives CDR1 MRHNA, CDR2 SNTAGT. The CDR3 totals 13 residues. With 0 bases clipped from V and 6 bases from J, the junction kept 2 bases outside the gene matches.

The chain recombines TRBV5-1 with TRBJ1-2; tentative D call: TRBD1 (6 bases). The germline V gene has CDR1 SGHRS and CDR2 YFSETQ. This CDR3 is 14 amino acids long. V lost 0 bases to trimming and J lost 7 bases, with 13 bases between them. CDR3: CASSLEQGTFGYTF. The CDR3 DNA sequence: TGCGCCAGCAGCTTGGAGCAGGGGACATTTGGCTACACCTTC.

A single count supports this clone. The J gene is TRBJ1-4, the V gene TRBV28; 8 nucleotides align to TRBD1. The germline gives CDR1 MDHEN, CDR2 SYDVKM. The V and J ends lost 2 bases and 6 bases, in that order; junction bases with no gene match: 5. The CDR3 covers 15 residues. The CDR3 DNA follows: TGTGCCAGCAGTTTACCCGGACAGGGTTATGAAAAACTGTTTTTT. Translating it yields CASSLPGQGYEKLFF. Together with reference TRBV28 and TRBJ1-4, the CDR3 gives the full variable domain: DVKVTQSSRYLVKRTGEKVFLECVQDMDHENMFWYRQDPGLGLRLIYFSYDVKMKEKGDIPEGYSVSREKKERFSLILESASTNQTSMYLCASSLPGQGYEKLFFGSGTQLSVL.

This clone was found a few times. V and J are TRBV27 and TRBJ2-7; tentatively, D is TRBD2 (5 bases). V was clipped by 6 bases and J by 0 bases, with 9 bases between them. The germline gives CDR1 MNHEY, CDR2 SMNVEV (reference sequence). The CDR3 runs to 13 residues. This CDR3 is CASRGLSSYEQYF. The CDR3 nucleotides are TGTGCCAGCAGAGGACTGAGCTCCTACGAGCAGTACTTC.

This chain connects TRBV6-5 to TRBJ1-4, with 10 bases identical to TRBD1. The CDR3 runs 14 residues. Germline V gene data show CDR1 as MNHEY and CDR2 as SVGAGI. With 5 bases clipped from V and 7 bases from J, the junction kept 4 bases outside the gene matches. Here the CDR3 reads CASSRTGGSEKLFF. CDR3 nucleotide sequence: TGTGCCAGCAGTCGGACAGGGGGTAGTGAAAAACTGTTTTTT.

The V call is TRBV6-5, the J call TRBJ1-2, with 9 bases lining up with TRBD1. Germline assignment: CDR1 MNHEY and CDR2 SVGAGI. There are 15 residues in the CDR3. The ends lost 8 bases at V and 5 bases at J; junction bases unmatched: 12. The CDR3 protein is CASYTGGAGSYGYTF. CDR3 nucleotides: TGTGCCAGCTACACAGGGGGCGCTGGATCATATGGCTACACCTTC.

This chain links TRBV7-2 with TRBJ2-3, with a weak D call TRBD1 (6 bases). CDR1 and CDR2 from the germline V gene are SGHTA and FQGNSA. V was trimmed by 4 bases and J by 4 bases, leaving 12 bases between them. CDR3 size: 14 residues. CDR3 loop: CASSSLSGADTQYF. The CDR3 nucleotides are TGTGCCAGCAGCTCCCTCTCAGGGGCAGATACGCAGTATTTT.